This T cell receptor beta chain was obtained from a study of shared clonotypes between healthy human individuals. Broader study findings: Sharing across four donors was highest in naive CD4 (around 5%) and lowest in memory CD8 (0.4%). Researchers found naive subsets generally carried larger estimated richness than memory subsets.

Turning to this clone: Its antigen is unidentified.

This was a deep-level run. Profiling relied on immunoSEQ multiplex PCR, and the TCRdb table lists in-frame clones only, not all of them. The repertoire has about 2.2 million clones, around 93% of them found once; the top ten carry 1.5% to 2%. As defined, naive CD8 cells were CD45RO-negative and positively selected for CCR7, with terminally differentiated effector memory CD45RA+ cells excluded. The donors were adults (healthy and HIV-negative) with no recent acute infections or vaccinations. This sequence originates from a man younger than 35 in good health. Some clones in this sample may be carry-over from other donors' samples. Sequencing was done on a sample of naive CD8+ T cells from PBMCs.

CDR3 amino acids: CASISTPGQGIQPQHF. DNA for the CDR3: TGTGCCAGCATCTCAACCCCAGGGCAGGGGATTCAGCCCCAGCATTTT. The chain has TRBV7-8 and TRBJ1-5; a possible D gene is TRBD1 (6 bases). The V gene's germline CDR1 is SGHVS and CDR2 FQNEAQ. The CDR3 spans 16 residues. Trimming removed 7 bases from V and 6 bases from J, with 22 bases in between.